Shown below are 21 T cell receptor beta chains from a single sample sequenced in a study of T-cell memory formation after mild COVID-19. TCRdb itself ran the 5' RACE reads through MiXCR, one entry per CDR3 protein. This table has more than 150,000 distinct CDR3 sequences, roughly 23% appearing once. Sequencing used PBMCs or a T cell subset sorted from them (not recorded which). The receptors derive from an adult woman who had mild COVID-19 (a few samples of this study predate the infection). Cell type and time point are not known.

In its sample, this clonotype was seen a few times. A much bigger clone sits one base away, suggesting this may be a read error. V usage is TRBV27 and J usage is TRBJ2-7; TRBD1 agrees at 8 bases. V trimming: 6 bases; J trimming: 2 bases; junction bases outside the gene matches: 6. This CDR3 is 14 amino acids long. From germline, CDR1 is MNHEY and CDR2 SMNVEV (reference sequence). CDR3 sequence (DNA): TGTGCCAGCAGCCCCGGGACAGGCCCCTACGAGCAGTACTTC. Protein: CASSPGTGPYEQYF.

The gene calls are TRBV7-8 and TRBJ1-2; 7 positions match TRBD1. Trimming cost V 5 bases and J 4 bases; bases outside gene matches: 10. The CDR3 runs 15 residues. Germline V CDR1 and CDR2: SGHVS, FQNEAQ. CDR3: CASSPAADRAYGYTF. The CDR3 DNA is TGTGCCAGCAGCCCTGCCGCCGACAGGGCCTATGGCTACACCTTC.

The chain couples TRBV4-1 to TRBJ2-7, with D possibly matching TRBD2 (5 bases). Germline lookup yields CDR1 MGHRA and CDR2 YSYEKL. This CDR3 has 15 amino acids. Trimming removed 0 bases at V and 0 bases at J, with 9 bases between. The CDR3 coding sequence is TGCGCCAGCAGCCAAGATCAGGACTTCTCCTACGAGCAGTACTTC. This gives the protein CASSQDQDFSYEQYF.

This clonotype was observed a handful of times. The chain combines TRBV15 with TRBJ2-3; 9 bases are shared with TRBD2. This CDR3 comprises 17 residues. The junction had 11 bases not matched to a gene; V was cut back by 1 base and J by 6 bases. Germline-derived CDR1 and CDR2 are LNHNV and YYDKDF (reference sequence). CDR3 DNA sequence: TGTGCCACCAGCAGAGTTGGCGGGAGGGCCGATTCTGATACGCAGTATTTT. Translating it yields CATSRVGGRADSDTQYF.

The CDR3 DNA follows: TGTGCCAGCAGCGTAGCTACGGGCAATGAGCAGTTCTTC. It yields the protein CASSVATGNEQFF. The chain employs TRBV9 and TRBJ2-1; D gene uncertain. This CDR3 has 13 amino acids. V gave up 0 bases and J gave up 6 bases, with 7 bases separating them. Germline-derived CDR1 and CDR2 are SGDLS and YYNGEE. Filled out from reference TRBV9 and TRBJ2-1, the complete variable domain reads DSGVTQTPKHLITATGQRVTLRCSPRSGDLSVYWYQQSLDQGLQFLIQYYNGEERAKGNILERFSAQQFPDLHSELNLSSLELGDSALYFCASSVATGNEQFFGPGTRLTVL.

The chain combines TRBV12-3 or TRBV12-4 with TRBJ1-1, with D uncertain. V gave up 6 bases and J gave up 1 base, with 9 bases separating them. This CDR3 comprises 13 residues. CDR3 bases: TGTGCCAGCAGGAGCCCGACGAACACTGAAGCTTTCTTT. It codes for CASRSPTNTEAFF.

This clonotype was detected a few times. The V gene is TRBV19, the J gene TRBJ2-7; D is perhaps TRBD2 (5 bases). V was pared by 7 bases and J by 0 bases, with 16 bases between. Germline CDR1 and CDR2: LNHDA and SQIVND (reference sequence). There are 15 residues in the CDR3. CDR3 DNA sequence: TGTGCCAGTAATCCGAGCGGTAAGGCCTCCTACGAGCAGTACTTC. Protein product: CASNPSGKASYEQYF.

CDR3 nucleotides: TGTGCCAGCCGCAGGGGGACGGAGAACACCGGGGAGCTGTTTTTT. Translation: CASRRGTENTGELFF. The chain employs TRBV7-9 and TRBJ2-2; 7 bases align to TRBD1. Germline CDR1 and CDR2: SEHNR and FQNEAQ (reference sequence). CDR3 length equals 15 residues. Trimming took 8 bases from V and 1 from J; bases not matched to a gene: 7.

The chain combines TRBV7-9 with TRBJ2-3, with D tentatively TRBD2 (6 bases). Per germline, CDR1 SEHNR and CDR2 FQNEAQ (reference sequence). Trimming took 8 bases from V and 2 from J, leaving 11 bases between them. CDR3 length: 13 amino acids. The DNA of the CDR3 is TGTGCCAGCGGGAGGCCTCTCACAGATACGCAGTATTTT. It encodes CASGRPLTDTQYF.

The chain uses TRBV6-5 and TRBJ1-2; 7 bases align to TRBD1. Germline CDR1 is MNHEY and CDR2 is SVGAGI. V lost 4 bases to trimming and J lost 3 bases; unmatched junction nucleotides: 2. The CDR3 is 13 residues long. As DNA, the CDR3 is TGTGCCAGCAGTTCCCAGGGGGACTATGGCTACACCTTC. It yields the protein CASSSQGDYGYTF.

The chain uses TRBV18 and TRBJ2-3; D is perhaps TRBD1 (6 bases). V gave up 3 bases and J gave up 2 bases, with 21 bases separating them. There are 18 residues in the CDR3. In germline, CDR1 is KGHSH, CDR2 LQKENI. CDR3 DNA sequence: TGTGCCAGCTCACCCACTCGCCAGGGGTGGAGAGTCACAGATACGCAGTATTTT. Its translation is CASSPTRQGWRVTDTQYF.

This clonotype has more than one count but fewer than ten. J is TRBJ2-7 and V is TRBV7-6, with 8 positions matching TRBD2. Germline-derived CDR1 and CDR2 are SGHVS and FNYEAQ. This CDR3 has 16 amino acids. V was clipped by 1 base and J by 2 bases; unmatched bases: 7. This CDR3 is CASSLGPGGNTYEQYF. CDR3 DNA sequence: TGTGCCAGCAGCTTAGGCCCGGGAGGGAATACCTACGAGCAGTACTTC.

This clonotype was counted a few times. V usage is TRBV4-1 and J usage is TRBJ2-7; the D is unclear. V dropped 1 base and J dropped 3 bases, with 13 bases sitting between them. Germline CDR1 reads MGHRA; CDR2 reads YSYEKL. CDR3 size: 15 residues. The CDR3 is CASSQAPQLNYEQYF. In nucleotides, the CDR3 is TGCGCCAGCAGCCAAGCCCCCCAGTTGAACTACGAGCAGTACTTC.

This clonotype was seen a handful of times. The rearrangement uses TRBV11-3 and TRBJ2-1; TRBD1 aligns across 7 bases. From germline, CDR1 is SGHNT and CDR2 YENEEA. The junction had 12 bases not matched to a gene; V was cut back by 5 bases and J by 5 bases. This CDR3 contains 16 residues. CDR3 nucleotide sequence: TGTGCCAGCAGCCAACACGACAGGGTAGCCCACAATGAGCAGTTCTTC. Its protein is CASSQHDRVAHNEQFF.

In this sample, this clonotype turned up a few times. The CDR3 spells CASSLDFYRGPIGNTEAFF. The CDR3 DNA follows: TGTGCCAGCAGCTTAGATTTTTACAGGGGGCCGATTGGAAACACTGAAGCTTTCTTT. The rearrangement links TRBV11-2 to TRBJ1-1, with 9 positions matching TRBD1. There are 19 residues in the CDR3. Trimming took 0 bases from V and 2 from J; bases not matched to a gene: 13. Germline V gene data show CDR1 as SGHAT and CDR2 as FQNNGV.

V gene TRBV4-3 combines with J gene TRBJ1-2, with 10 bases identical to TRBD1. CDR1 and CDR2 from the germline V gene are LGHNA and YSLEER. Germline trimming cut 3 bases from V and 3 bases from J; bases unmatched to any gene: 1. The CDR3 length is 14 residues. CDR3 DNA sequence: TGCGCCAGCAGCCAGACAGGGGGCGACTATGGCTACACCTTC. This encodes CASSQTGGDYGYTF.

This clonotype was seen more than once but under ten times. The chain couples TRBV28 to TRBJ1-2, with TRBD1 matching 8 bases. V was pared by 6 bases and J by 8 bases, with 11 bases of the junction left unmatched. Germline CDR1 MDHEN, CDR2 SYDVKM. The CDR3 spans 14 residues. The CDR3: CASSPIETGEGYTF. CDR3 nucleotides: TGTGCCAGCAGCCCCATCGAGACAGGGGAAGGCTACACCTTC.

This clonotype has just a few counts. The chain couples TRBV12-3 or TRBV12-4 to TRBJ2-7; D unresolved. This CDR3 is 14 amino acids long. V lost 0 bases to trimming and J lost 3 bases, with 9 bases between them. This chain's CDR3 is CASSLAGPNYEQYF. CDR3 bases: TGTGCCAGCAGTTTAGCCGGGCCGAACTACGAGCAGTACTTC.

This clonotype showed up just a few times. V usage is TRBV29-1 and J usage is TRBJ2-3, with a weak D call TRBD1 (6 bases). Germline V gives CDR1 SQVTM, CDR2 ANQGSEA. The V end lost 5 bases, the J end lost 4 bases, and 10 bases lay between the germline ends. CDR3 length: 12 residues. The CDR3 coding sequence is TGCAGCGTTCCACAGGGTGCAGATACGCAGTATTTT. This translates into CSVPQGADTQYF.

A few counts support this clonotype. V usage is TRBV10-3 and J usage is TRBJ2-7; a weak D match, TRBD2 (5 bases). V was shortened by 10 bases and J by 1 base, with 14 bases between the two germline ends. The CDR3 is 13 residues long. Germline CDR1 reads ENHRY; CDR2 reads SYGVKD. CDR3 sequence (DNA): TGTGCCACCGCAGGCACTAGTTCCTACGAGCAGTACTTC. Protein: CATAGTSSYEQYF.

CDR3 sequence: CATSSGVSNQPQHF. The DNA for the CDR3 is TGTGCCACCAGCAGCGGGGTTAGCAATCAGCCCCAGCATTTT. The rearrangement links TRBV15 to TRBJ1-5, with D uncertain. The germline gives CDR1 LNHNV, CDR2 YYDKDF (reference sequence). The V end was cut by 3 bases, the J end by 0 bases, with 6 bases between. CDR3 size: 14 residues.